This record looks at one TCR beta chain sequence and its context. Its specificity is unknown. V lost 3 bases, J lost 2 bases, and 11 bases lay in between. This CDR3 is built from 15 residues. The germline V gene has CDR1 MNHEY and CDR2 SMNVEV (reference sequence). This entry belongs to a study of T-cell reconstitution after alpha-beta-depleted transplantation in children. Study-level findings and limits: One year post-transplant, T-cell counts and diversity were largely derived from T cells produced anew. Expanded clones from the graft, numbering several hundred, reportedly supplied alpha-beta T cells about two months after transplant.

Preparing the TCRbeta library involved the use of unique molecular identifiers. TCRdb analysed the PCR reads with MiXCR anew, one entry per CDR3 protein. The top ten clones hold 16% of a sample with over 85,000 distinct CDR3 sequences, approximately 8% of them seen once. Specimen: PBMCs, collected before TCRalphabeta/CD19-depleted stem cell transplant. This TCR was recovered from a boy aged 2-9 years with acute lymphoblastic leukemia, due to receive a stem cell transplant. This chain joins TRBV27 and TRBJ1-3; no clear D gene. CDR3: CASSLGRQPGNTIYF. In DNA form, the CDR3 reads TGTGCCAGCAGTTTGGGGAGGCAACCTGGAAACACCATATATTTT.